Listed below are T cell receptor beta chains from one sample, sequenced in a study of control samples from healthy donors and cancer patients. Assay: immunoSEQ multiplex PCR; the TCRdb copy retains only in-frame clones and omits some. Of 80,000 to 100,000 clones in the sample, 85% to 90% were seen once. The sample taken for sequencing was blood. These receptors all stem from a man aged 25 to 40 in good health. CDR3s include the opening cysteine and the closing phenylalanine or tryptophan. Fields, in order: J gene, clone size, V gene, D gene, CDR3 protein, CDR3 DNA. A D gene is named only where the DNA matches it firmly. The size of a clone is reported for some rows only, either as once, few or many, or as a class for expanded clones.

>TRBJ2-1|-|TRBV18|TRBD2
CASSSSGRENNEQFF
TGTGCCAGCTCGTCTTCCGGGCGGGAGAACAATGAGCAGTTCTTC
>TRBJ2-4|few|TRBV29-1|TRBD2
CSASSGDTNIQYF
TGCAGCGCGAGTAGCGGGGATACAAACATTCAGTACTTC
>TRBJ2-7|-|TRBV5-6|-
CASSIGRNPSYEQYF
TGTGCCAGCAGTATAGGACGGAACCCCTCCTACGAGCAGTACTTC
>TRBJ2-1|-|TRBV15|-
CATSRASFNEQFF
TGTGCCACCAGCAGAGCGTCCTTTAATGAGCAGTTCTTC
>TRBJ2-1|-|TRBV27|-
CASFSGGSYNEQFF
TGTGCCAGCTTTTCCGGCGGGTCCTACAATGAGCAGTTCTTC
>TRBJ1-2|-|TRBV27|-
CASSLSGYGPVGYTF
TGTGCCAGCAGTTTATCCGGCTATGGACCAGTAGGCTACACCTTC
>TRBJ2-7|once|TRBV6-1|TRBD2
CASSEYGTSGRGEQYF
TGTGCCAGCAGTGAATATGGGACTAGCGGGAGAGGCGAGCAGTACTTC
>TRBJ1-6|few|TRBV15|-
CATSRDFGSPLHF
TGTGCCACCAGCAGAGATTTTGGTTCACCCCTCCACTTT
>TRBJ2-5|-|TRBV6-2/TRBV6-3|-
CASSRQRSQQETQYF
TGTGCCAGCAGTCGCCAACGGTCCCAACAAGAGACCCAGTACTTC
>TRBJ2-7|-|TRBV5-1|-
CASSTGGGAGEQYF
TGCGCCAGCAGCACCGGAGGGGGGGCTGGCGAGCAGTACTTC